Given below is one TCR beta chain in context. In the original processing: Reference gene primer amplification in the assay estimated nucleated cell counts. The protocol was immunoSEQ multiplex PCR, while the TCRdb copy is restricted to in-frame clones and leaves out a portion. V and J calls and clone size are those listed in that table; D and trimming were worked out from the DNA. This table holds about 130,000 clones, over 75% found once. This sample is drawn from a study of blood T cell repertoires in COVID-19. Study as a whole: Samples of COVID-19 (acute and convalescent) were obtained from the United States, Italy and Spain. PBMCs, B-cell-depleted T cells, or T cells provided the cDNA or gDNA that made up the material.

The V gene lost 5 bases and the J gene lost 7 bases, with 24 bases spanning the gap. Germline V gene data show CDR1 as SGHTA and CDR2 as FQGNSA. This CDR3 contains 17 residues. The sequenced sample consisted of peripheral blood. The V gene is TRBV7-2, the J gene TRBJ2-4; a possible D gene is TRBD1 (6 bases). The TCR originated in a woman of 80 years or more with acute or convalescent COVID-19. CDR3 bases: TGTGCCAGCAGCCCACAATCGCAGGGGCAAGGACGTAACATTCAGTACTTC. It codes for CASSPQSQGQGRNIQYF.